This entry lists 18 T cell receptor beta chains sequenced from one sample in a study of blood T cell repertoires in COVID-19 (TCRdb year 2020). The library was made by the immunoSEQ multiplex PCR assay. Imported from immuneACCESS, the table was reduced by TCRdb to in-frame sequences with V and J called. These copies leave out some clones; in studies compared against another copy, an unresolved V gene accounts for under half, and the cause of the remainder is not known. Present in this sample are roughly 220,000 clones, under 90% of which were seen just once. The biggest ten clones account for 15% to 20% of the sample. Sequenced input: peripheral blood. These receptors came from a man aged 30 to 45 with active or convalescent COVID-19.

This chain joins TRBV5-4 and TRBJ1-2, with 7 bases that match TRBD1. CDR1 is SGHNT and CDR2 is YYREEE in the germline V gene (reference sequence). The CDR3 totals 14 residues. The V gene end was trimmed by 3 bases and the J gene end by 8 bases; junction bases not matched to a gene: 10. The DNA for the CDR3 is TGTGCCAGCAGCTGGATGACAGGGAAGGCAGGCTACACCTTC. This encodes CASSWMTGKAGYTF.

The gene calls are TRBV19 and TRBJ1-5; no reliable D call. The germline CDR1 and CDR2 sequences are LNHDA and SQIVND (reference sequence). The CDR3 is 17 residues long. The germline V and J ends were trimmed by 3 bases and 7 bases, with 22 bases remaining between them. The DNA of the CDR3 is TGTGCCAGTAGTATTAGTCAGTATCGGTTTTTCGGGCAGCCCCAGCATTTT. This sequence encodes CASSISQYRFFGQPQHF.

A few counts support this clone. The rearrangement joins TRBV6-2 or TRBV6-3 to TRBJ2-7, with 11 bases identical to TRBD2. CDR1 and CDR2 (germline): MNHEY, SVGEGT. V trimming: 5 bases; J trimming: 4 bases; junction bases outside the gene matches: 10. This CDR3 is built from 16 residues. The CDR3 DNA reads TGTGCCAGCAGTGACACCCTAGCGGGAGGAGTATACGAGCAGTACTTC. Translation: CASSDTLAGGVYEQYF.

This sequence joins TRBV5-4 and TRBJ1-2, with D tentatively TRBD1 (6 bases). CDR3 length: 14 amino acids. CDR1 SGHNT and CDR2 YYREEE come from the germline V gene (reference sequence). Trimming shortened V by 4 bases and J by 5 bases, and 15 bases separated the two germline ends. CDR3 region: CASSPPSGAYGYTF. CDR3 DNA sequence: TGTGCCAGCAGCCCACCGTCAGGGGCGTATGGCTACACCTTC.

The CDR3 region is CASSPGTAVVMNTEAFF. For the CDR3, the DNA is TGTGCCAGTAGTCCTGGGACAGCCGTCGTCATGAACACTGAAGCTTTCTTT. This chain connects TRBV19 to TRBJ1-1; TRBD1 aligns across 7 bases. Looked up from germline, CDR1 is LNHDA and CDR2 is SQIVND (reference sequence). The CDR3 is 17 residues long. The V segment lost 5 bases and the J segment 0 bases; nucleotides outside the gene matches: 12.

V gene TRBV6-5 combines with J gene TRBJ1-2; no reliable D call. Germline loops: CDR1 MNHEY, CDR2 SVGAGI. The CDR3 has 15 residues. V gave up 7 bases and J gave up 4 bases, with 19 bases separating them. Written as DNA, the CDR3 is TGTGCCAGCATCTCCCCGGGAGAGGGAACCTATGGCTACACCTTC. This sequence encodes CASISPGEGTYGYTF.

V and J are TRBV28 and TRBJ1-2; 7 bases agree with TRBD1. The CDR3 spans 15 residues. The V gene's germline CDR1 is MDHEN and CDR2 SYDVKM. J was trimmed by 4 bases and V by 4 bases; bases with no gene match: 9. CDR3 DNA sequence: TGTGCCAGCAGTTCGCCAGGGGGAGGAGGCTATGGCTACACCTTC. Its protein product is CASSSPGGGGYGYTF.

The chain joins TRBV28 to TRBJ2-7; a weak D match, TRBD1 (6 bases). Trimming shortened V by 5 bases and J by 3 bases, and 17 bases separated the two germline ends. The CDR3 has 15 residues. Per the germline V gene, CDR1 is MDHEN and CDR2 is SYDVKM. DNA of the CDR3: TGTGCCAGCAGTCCCTATCGACAGGACGTCTACGAGCAGTACTTC. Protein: CASSPYRQDVYEQYF.

In nucleotides, the CDR3 is TGTGCCAGCAGCGTAGTTCCCCTTTCCACTGAAGCTTTCTTT. Its protein product is CASSVVPLSTEAFF. This chain uses TRBV9 with TRBJ1-1, with D uncertain. Germline lookup yields CDR1 SGDLS and CDR2 YYNGEE. The CDR3 length is 14 residues. V gave up 0 bases and J gave up 4 bases, with 10 bases separating them.

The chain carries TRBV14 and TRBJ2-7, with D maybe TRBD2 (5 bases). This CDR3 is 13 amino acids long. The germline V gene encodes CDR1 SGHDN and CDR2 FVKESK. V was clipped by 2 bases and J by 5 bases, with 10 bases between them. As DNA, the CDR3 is TGTGCCAGCAGCCAAAATAGAGGGCACGAGCAGTACTTC. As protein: CASSQNRGHEQYF.

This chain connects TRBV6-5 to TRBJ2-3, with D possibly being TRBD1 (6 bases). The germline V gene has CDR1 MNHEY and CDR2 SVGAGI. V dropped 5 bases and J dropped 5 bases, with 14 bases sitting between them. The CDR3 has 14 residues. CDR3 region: CASSPPGAVDTQYF. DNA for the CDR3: TGTGCCAGCAGTCCCCCAGGGGCAGTAGATACGCAGTATTTT.

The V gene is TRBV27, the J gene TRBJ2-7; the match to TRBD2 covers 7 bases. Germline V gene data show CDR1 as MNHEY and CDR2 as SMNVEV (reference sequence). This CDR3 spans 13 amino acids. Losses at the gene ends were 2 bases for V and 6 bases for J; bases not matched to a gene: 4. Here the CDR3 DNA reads TGTGCCAGCAGTTTACTCGGGGGGTCCGAGCAGTACTTC. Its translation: CASSLLGGSEQYF.

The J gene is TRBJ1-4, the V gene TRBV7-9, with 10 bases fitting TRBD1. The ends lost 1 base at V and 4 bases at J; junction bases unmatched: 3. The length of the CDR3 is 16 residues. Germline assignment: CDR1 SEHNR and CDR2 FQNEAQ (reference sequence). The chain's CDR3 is CASSLGDRGGNEKLFF. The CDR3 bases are TGTGCCAGCAGCTTAGGGGACAGGGGCGGTAATGAAAAACTGTTTTTT.

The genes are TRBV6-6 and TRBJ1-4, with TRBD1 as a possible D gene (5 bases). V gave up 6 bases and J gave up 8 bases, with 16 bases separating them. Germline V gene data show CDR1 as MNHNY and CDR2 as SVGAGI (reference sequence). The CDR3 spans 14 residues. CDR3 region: CASSAGRASEKLFF. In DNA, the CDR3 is TGTGCCAGCAGCGCAGGGAGGGCCAGCGAAAAACTGTTTTTT.

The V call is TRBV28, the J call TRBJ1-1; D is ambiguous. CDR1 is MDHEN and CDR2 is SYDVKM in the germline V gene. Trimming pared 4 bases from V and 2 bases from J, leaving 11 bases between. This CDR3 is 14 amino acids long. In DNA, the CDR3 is TGTGCCAGCAGTTCCATCCCCAGAAACACTGAAGCTTTCTTT. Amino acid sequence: CASSSIPRNTEAFF.

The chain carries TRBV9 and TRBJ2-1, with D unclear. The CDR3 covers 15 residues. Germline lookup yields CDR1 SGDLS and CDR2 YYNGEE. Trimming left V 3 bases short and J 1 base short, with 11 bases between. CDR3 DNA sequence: TGTGCCAGCAGCGCCTCTCTCGGGTCCTACAATGAGCAGTTCTTC. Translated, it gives CASSASLGSYNEQFF. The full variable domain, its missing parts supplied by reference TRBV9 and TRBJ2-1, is DSGVTQTPKHLITATGQRVTLRCSPRSGDLSVYWYQQSLDQGLQFLIQYYNGEERAKGNILERFSAQQFPDLHSELNLSSLELGDSALYFCASSASLGSYNEQFFGPGTRLTVL.

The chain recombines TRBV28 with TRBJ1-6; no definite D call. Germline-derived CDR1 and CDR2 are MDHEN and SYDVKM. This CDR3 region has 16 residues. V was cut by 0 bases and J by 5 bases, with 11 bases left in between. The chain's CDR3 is CASSLWFADNNSPLHF. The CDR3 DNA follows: TGTGCCAGCAGTTTATGGTTCGCAGACAATAATTCACCCCTCCACTTT.

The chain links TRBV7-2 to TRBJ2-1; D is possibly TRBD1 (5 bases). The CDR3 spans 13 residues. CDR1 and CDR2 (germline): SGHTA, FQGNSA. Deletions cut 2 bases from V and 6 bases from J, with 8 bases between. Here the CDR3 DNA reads TGTGCCAGCAGCTTATCCAGGGTCAATGAGCAGTTCTTC. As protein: CASSLSRVNEQFF.